Reported below is one T cell receptor beta chain. There is no known antigen for this receptor. No base quality information exists; no much larger clone differs at one position. The sample belongs to a study of cytomegalovirus exposure and HLA in healthy donors (dated by TCRdb to about 2017). Background on the whole study: According to an earlier analysis of a few hundred of the donors, some 180 million T cells yielded 100 million or so unique TCR beta sequences and 276 Gb of sequence data. The number of donors typed differed by locus, with about 629-640 for A, B, C, DRB1 and DQB1, roughly 550 for DQA1, nearly 610 for DPA1, and roughly 450 for DPB1. An early release that covered about 600 HLA-typed donors contained approximately 300 gigabases of sequencing data and 70 million to 100 million unique TCR sequences. In an earlier analysis of 500 to 650 of the donors, high-throughput TCR beta sequencing was used to judge whether each TCR beta V gene segment behaved as functional or pseudogenic. HLA typing covered class I and class II loci at four-digit resolution. Besides the first cohort of approximately 670 subjects, a separate validation cohort made up of roughly 120 different subjects was used. Four to six DR-DQ haplotypes were handled as single units for association and clustering because linkage in the cohort was strong. Donor age, sex, ethnicity and CMV serostatus were compiled together with the repertoire data. Every repertoire in the discovery cohort had been generated on one and the same sequencing platform. Of the roughly 390 genotyped donors, approximately 81% were placed in the genetic ancestry cluster associated with self-reported Caucasian donors. Rather than drawing on any new phenotypic data, the later analysis identified candidate immune exposures from TCR beta sequences and the way those sequences occurred across donors. In a later analysis, previously published TCR beta repertoires from 550 to 700 donors were re-analyzed and high-resolution HLA genotyping was added so that TCR occurrence patterns could be studied. The study aimed to test whether cataloging public T cell receptors could reveal signatures of past pathogen exposure. A later genetic analysis took genome-wide SNP genotypes for about 65% of the 666 donors and used that subset as a discovery cohort. Using immunosequencing, the study profiled T cell repertoires from around 680 subjects and related those repertoires to cytomegalovirus serostatus. To predict cytomegalovirus infection status, the study brought together high-throughput TCR immunosequencing, statistical association of individual TCRs with disease status, and machine learning. Among some 400 genotyped donors of the cohort, an average of around 240,000 unique TCR beta nucleotide sequences were sequenced per donor, around 20% of them non-productive. Study-wide conclusions, independent of this receptor: Because counts were too low, seventeen rarely observed V segments, including chromosome 9 orphons, were excluded from the earlier analysis of fewer than 650 of the donors. Some IMGT-functional V segments, including TRBV6-2 and TRBV6-3, could not be told apart with the 87-base-pair reads, so those segments were excluded. A few of the identified cytomegalovirus-associated TCR beta chains were confirmed in vitro to be specific for cytomegalovirus antigens. A later analysis found that TCR association rates varied across HLA loci, with DRB1 alleles showing the most associated TCRs and HLA-C alleles the fewest. Presence/absence analyses assumed roughly uniform sequencing depth across donors, an assumption that may not hold. In an earlier analysis of some 500 of the donors, most TCR beta V segments were observed in productive rearrangements about 87% or about 30% of the time, broadly matching IMGT annotations. A further reported finding was that TCR beta sequences accurately predicted the HLA-A and HLA-B alleles for most subjects in the first cohort. Compared with the approximately 670-donor mean, donors in an Asian-associated ancestry cluster had fewer N-insertions in productive TCRs, according to a later genetic analysis. The authors suggested that the approach could potentially be extended to other disease states and immunological phenotypes. The classifier was reported to diagnose cytomegalovirus status with high specificity and sensitivity in both the original and validation cohorts. This cohort had only TCR beta chains sequenced, and the lack of alpha or paired-chain data limited which features could be detected. Compared with equally common non-associated chains, HLA-associated TCR beta chains in a later analysis were more clonally expanded and had lower generation probabilities. Several of the top co-occurrence clusters appeared to be linked to parvovirus B19, influenza, CMV and Epstein-Barr virus, according to a later analysis. Specific HLA alleles were associated with more than 15,000 TCR beta sequences at a false discovery rate of 0.05 in a later analysis. CMV serostatus was the only immune exposure information available for the cohort. A later analysis found that most CMV-associated TCR beta chains appeared HLA-restricted, with HLA associations seemingly driven largely by CMV exposure. Because some donors lacked HLA typing at each locus, the association tests relied only on the typed subset. The study listed 164 TCR beta chains as associated with cytomegalovirus. A cluster of highly shared sequence variants was judged likely to be a technical artifact of the sequencing pipeline. When HLA alleles, especially DR and DQ, strongly co-occurred, attributing TCR associations to individual alleles was difficult. Linkage disequilibrium might explain the correlated functional status among segregating V segments, but an unknown experimental factor could not be ruled out. Across donors, most TCR sequences were observed very rarely, whereas some public TCRs were present in many individuals. An association between a missense DCLRE1C variant and V-gene and J-gene trimming of TCR beta chains was found in a later genetic analysis and replicated in an independent cohort.

The CDR3 sequence holds 13 residues, the cysteine and phenylalanine included. Here the CDR3 DNA is all that survives: 39 bases in frame from base 1. A distance of 12 bases separates the germline ends of V and J, which lose 5 bases and 2 bases respectively. The germline V gene (reference sequence) specifies GTSNPN as CDR1 and SVGIG as CDR2. The cohort comprised some 730 healthy bone marrow donors. Cohort members were all nominally healthy when sampled, although unrecorded immune exposures were likely present. The donor was CMV seropositive and was included in the group of almost 300 seropositive cohort members. Each donor provided a peripheral blood sample, and peripheral blood mononuclear cells were used for TCR beta sequencing. Genomic DNA extraction from the blood cell samples was performed with the Qiagen DNeasy Blood Extraction Kit. Library method: the immunoSEQ multiplex PCR assay. A mixture of 60 forward primers for TCR Vbeta segments and 13 reverse primers for TCR Jbeta segments was used in the multiplex PCR. The CDR3 region of rearranged TCR beta genes was amplified from genomic DNA with a multiplex PCR assay. The Illumina HiSeq System was used to sequence the amplified TCR beta libraries as 87-base-pair reads. As for how the authors treated the data: A later analysis tallied roughly 80 million unique TCR beta chains across the approximately 670 repertoires, and about 12 million of those chains were shared by two or more donors. To remove PCR and sequencing errors, raw reads were error-corrected and collapsed into unique sequences using a nearest-neighbor algorithm that merged closely related sequences. To assign V, D and J gene segments, CDR3 sequences were aligned to IMGT reference sequences. For a sequence to be retained, at least a six-nucleotide match to both a V gene segment and a J gene segment was required. A rearrangement was called productive if the CDR3 had no stop codons and remained in frame with V and J, and every other rearrangement was called non-productive. Following IMGT convention, CDR3 was defined as the stretch from the second conserved V-encoded cysteine up to the conserved J-encoded phenylalanine. The earlier analysis of a few hundred of the donors excluded any sequence lacking an unambiguous match to a single V gene segment. In an earlier analysis of approximately 550 of the donors, V segments were called functional above 56.7% productive rearrangements and were called segregating when the between-donor standard deviation exceeded 5%. To diagnose cytomegalovirus status from the catalog of TCR beta chain sequences, a statistical classification framework was built. In a later analysis, TCR nucleotide sequences were compared against IMGT/GENE-DB human TR gene sequences so that V and J genes could be assigned. In a later analysis, CDR3 sequences and most-parsimonious VDJ recombination scenarios were assigned using the TCRdist pipeline. In a later analysis, each TCR beta chain was defined by its CDR3 amino acid sequence together with its V-gene family, and reads without a unique V-gene family were excluded. To address suspected cross-contamination and a sequencing artifact, a later analysis removed 592 highly shared, low-generation-probability nucleotide sequences. For each public chain, a later analysis derived a clonal expansion index from normalized ranks of inferred template counts within each repertoire. In a later analysis, generation probabilities were computed using a VDJ recombination model fitted to out-of-frame rearrangements, and the results were checked against IGoR. In a later analysis, hypergeometric tests were used to score TCR-TCR, TCR-HLA and TCR-CMV co-occurrence, with a repertoire-size bias correction applied to TCR pairs. A later analysis estimated false discovery rates by permuting HLA or CMV assignments 20 times. A later analysis grouped co-occurring TCRs with DBSCAN, adding TCRdist sequence similarity when clustering within HLA-allele-positive subsets. Co-occurrence clustering excluded repertoires with fewer than 30,000 or more than 120,000 public chains, plus five with anomalous nucleotide sharing. TCRdb holds this immuneACCESS table with in-frame rearrangements only. Some clones are missing; in checked studies, unresolved V genes explain under half, and the rest has no known cause. V and J calls and clone size are copied from that table; D and trimming were computed from the DNA. The sample yields about 150,000 clones; roughly 78% were counted once. Approximately 2.9% of the sample goes to the ten largest clones.

Sequenced sample: PBMCs. This TCR was recovered from a man aged 40-49 years in good health and CMV-seropositive. The V and J segments used are TRBV30 and TRBJ1-1; matching of 6 bases hints at TRBD1 as the D gene. The nucleotide sequence is given as TGTGCCTGGGGGCGGACAGTTAACACTGAAGCTTTCTTT. The encoded protein is CAWGRTVNTEAFF.